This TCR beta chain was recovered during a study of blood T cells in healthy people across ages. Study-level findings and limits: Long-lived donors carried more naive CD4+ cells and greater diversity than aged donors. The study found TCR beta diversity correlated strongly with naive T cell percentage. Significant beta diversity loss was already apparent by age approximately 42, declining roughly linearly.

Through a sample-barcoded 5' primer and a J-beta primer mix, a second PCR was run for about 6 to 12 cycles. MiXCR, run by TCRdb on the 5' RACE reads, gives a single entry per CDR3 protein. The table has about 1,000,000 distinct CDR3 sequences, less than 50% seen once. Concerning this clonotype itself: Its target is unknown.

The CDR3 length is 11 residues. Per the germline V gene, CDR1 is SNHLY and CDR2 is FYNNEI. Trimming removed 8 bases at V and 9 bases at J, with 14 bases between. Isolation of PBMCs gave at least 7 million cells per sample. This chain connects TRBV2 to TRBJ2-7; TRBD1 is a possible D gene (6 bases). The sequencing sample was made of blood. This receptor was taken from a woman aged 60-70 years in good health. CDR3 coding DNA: TGTGCCAGCGAGACAGGTCAGGGGCAGTACTTC. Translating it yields CASETGQGQYF.